These 10 T cell receptor beta chains originate from one sample sequenced in a study of control samples from healthy donors and cancer patients. Sequenced by immunoSEQ multiplex PCR; TCRdb stores in-frame clones only, minus some. Among just under 100,000 clones, 80% to 95% were seen once, and the ten largest hold approximately 8%. The sequenced sample was blood. The receptors stem from a man between 18 and 29 years old in good health.

The V call is TRBV30, the J call TRBJ2-5; D perhaps matches TRBD2 (5 bases). The CDR3 spans 14 residues. V dropped 0 bases and J dropped 5 bases, with 13 bases sitting between them. Germline values: CDR1 GTSNPN, CDR2 SVGIG (reference sequence). CDR3 nucleotides: TGTGCCTGGAGTGTACTAGAGGAGTTCGAGACCCAGTACTTC. Protein: CAWSVLEEFETQYF.

CDR3 nucleotides: TGTGCCAGCAGCTTTCCAGGGGGCGAGATAGGTGGCTACACCTTC. It encodes CASSFPGGEIGGYTF. The chain employs TRBV7-2 and TRBJ1-2; 8 nucleotides match TRBD1. V shed 3 bases, J shed 7 bases, and the junction held 10 bases outside the gene matches. The CDR3 is made up of 15 amino acids. The germline CDR1 and CDR2 sequences are SGHTA and FQGNSA.

This rearrangement joins TRBV21-1 to TRBJ2-7. TRBV21-1 is reported as a pseudogene. The CDR3 sequence is 16 residues long. DNA of the CDR3: TGTGCCAGCAGCACCTCCTTCCGGGCAGGGAGCTACGAGCAGTACTTC. It translates to CASSTSFRAGSYEQYF.

Many counts were recorded for this clone. Additional DNA sequences in this sample encode the identical CDR3. The chain combines TRBV7-9 with TRBJ1-3; D not certain. V was pared by 2 bases and J by 0 bases, with 2 bases between. The germline gives CDR1 SEHNR, CDR2 FQNEAQ (reference sequence). This CDR3 is built from 13 residues. This chain's CDR3 is CASSLNSGNTIYF. The CDR3 nucleotides read TGTGCCAGCAGCTTAAACTCTGGAAACACCATATATTTT.

In the case of this clone: Other DNA sequences in this sample translate to the same CDR3. The chain carries TRBV27 and TRBJ1-1; D remains ambiguous. Germline CDR1 is MNHEY and CDR2 is SMNVEV (reference sequence). V lost 5 bases and J 0 bases, leaving 10 bases between the germline ends. The CDR3 totals 14 residues. The CDR3 reads CASSLGGLNTEAFF. The CDR3 DNA reads as TGTGCCAGCAGTCTTGGCGGACTGAACACTGAAGCTTTCTTT.

The V and J genes are TRBV6-6 and TRBJ2-3; D possibly matches TRBD1 or TRBD2 (7 bases each). Germline V gene lookup returns CDR1 MNHNY and CDR2 SVGAGI (reference sequence). The CDR3 loop spans 17 amino acids. The V end was cut by 5 bases, the J end by 2 bases, with 20 bases between. For the CDR3, the DNA is TGTGCCAGCAGTCTATCGACAGGGAGGGGTCCCACAGATACGCAGTATTTT. Amino acids: CASSLSTGRGPTDTQYF.

The chain recombines TRBV30 with TRBJ2-7; 14 bases fit TRBD2. From germline, CDR1 is GTSNPN and CDR2 SVGIG (reference sequence). The CDR3 covers 15 residues. Germline trimming cut 5 bases from V and 6 bases from J; bases unmatched to any gene: 9. CDR3 residues: CAWGPTSGRGGEQYF. CDR3 sequence (DNA): TGTGCCTGGGGCCCGACTAGCGGGAGGGGGGGCGAGCAGTACTTC.

The chain's CDR3 is CASSLGTTTEAFF. CDR3 nucleotides: TGTGCCAGCAGCTTAGGGACGACCACTGAAGCTTTCTTT. V is TRBV11-3 and J is TRBJ1-1; unclear D gene. V lost 1 base and J lost 4, with 7 bases in between. The CDR3 consists of 13 residues. Germline V gene data show CDR1 as SGHNT and CDR2 as YENEEA.

V usage is TRBV7-2 and J usage is TRBJ1-2, with TRBD1 identical over 7 bases. J lost 6 bases, V lost 0 bases, and 7 bases had no gene match. Germline values: CDR1 SGHTA, CDR2 FQGNSA. The CDR3 runs to 15 residues. CDR3 protein: CASSLAPLTGNGYTF. In nucleotides, the CDR3 is TGTGCCAGCAGCTTAGCCCCTCTGACAGGGAATGGCTACACCTTC.

The rearrangement links TRBV2 to TRBJ2-3; TRBD1 aligns across 11 bases. The CDR3 extends over 16 amino acids. J gave up 0 bases and V 6 bases, and 5 bases lay outside the gene matches. The germline V gene has CDR1 SNHLY and CDR2 FYNNEI. DNA for the CDR3: TGTGCCAGCAGGGGGACAGGGGGGCCTAGCACAGATACGCAGTATTTT. It yields the protein CASRGTGGPSTDTQYF. The whole variable domain, filled in from reference TRBV2 and TRBJ2-3, reads EPEVTQTPSHQVTQMGQEVILRCVPISNHLYFYWYRQILGQKVEFLVSFYNNEISEKSEIFDDQFSVERPDGSNFTLKIRSTKLEDSAMYFCASRGTGGPSTDTQYFGPGTRLTVL.